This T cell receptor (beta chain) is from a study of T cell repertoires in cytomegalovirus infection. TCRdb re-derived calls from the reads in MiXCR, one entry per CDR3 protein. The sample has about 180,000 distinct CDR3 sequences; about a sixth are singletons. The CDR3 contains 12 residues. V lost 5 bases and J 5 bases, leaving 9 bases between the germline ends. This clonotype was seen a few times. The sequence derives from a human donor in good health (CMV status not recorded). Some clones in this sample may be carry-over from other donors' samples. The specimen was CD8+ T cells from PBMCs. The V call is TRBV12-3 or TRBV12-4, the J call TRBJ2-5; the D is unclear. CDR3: CASSLSGETQYF. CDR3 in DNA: TGTGCCAGCAGTCTCTCCGGCGAGACCCAGTACTTC.